What follows are 14 T cell receptor beta chains derived from one specimen sequenced in a study of somatic mutations in cytotoxic T cells in rheumatoid arthritis. This table comes from immunoSEQ multiplex PCR, and its TCRdb copy is limited to in-frame clones, with some not included. The repertoire consists of about 660 clones, with about 70% occurring once and the leading ten covering almost 50%. The specimen sequenced was CD8+ T cells sorted from blood. These receptors were collected from an adult with rheumatoid arthritis.

The chain links TRBV7-7 to TRBJ2-5; D is unresolved. V was pared by 0 bases and J by 1 base, with 9 bases between. The CDR3 runs 15 residues. Germline loops: CDR1 SSHAT, CDR2 FNYEAQ (reference sequence). CDR3 in amino acids: CASSLAAAAQETQYF. CDR3 DNA: TGTGCCAGCAGCTTAGCGGCAGCAGCCCAAGAGACCCAGTACTTC. Variable domain in full (rest from reference TRBV7-7 and TRBJ2-5): GAGVSQSPRYKVTKRGQDVTLRCDPISSHATLYWYQQALGQGPEFLTYFNYEAQPDKSGLPSDRFSAERPEGSISTLTIQRTEQRDSAMYRCASSLAAAAQETQYFGPGTRLLVL.

The V call is TRBV5-4, the J call TRBJ1-2; D gene uncertain. The CDR3 extends over 14 amino acids. From germline, CDR1 is SGHNT and CDR2 YYREEE (reference sequence). The V end was cut by 4 bases, the J end by 3 bases, with 13 bases between. CDR3 nucleotides: TGTGCCAGCAGCGGACCCGGTGGCGACTATGGCTACACCTTC. Its protein product is CASSGPGGDYGYTF.

The rearrangement joins TRBV28 to TRBJ2-1; D remains ambiguous. This CDR3 contains 10 residues. Germline V gene sequence: CDR1 MDHEN, CDR2 SYDVKM. V was pared by 8 bases and J by 14 bases, with 13 bases between. The chain's CDR3 is CASGPGGEFF. Written as DNA, the CDR3 is TGTGCCAGCGGACCAGGTGGGGAGTTCTTC.

This clone was counted a few times. V and J are TRBV30 and TRBJ2-1; D remains ambiguous. This CDR3 has 13 residues. Germline values: CDR1 GTSNPN, CDR2 SVGIG (reference sequence). Trimming stripped 0 bases from V and 4 bases from J, with 7 bases between. The CDR3 DNA reads TGTGCCTGGAGTGTGTGGTTATACAATGAGCAGTTCTTC. Translation: CAWSVWLYNEQFF.

The rearrangement uses TRBV27 and TRBJ2-5; 11 nucleotides match TRBD2. The ends lost 5 bases at V and 4 bases at J; junction bases unmatched: 6. This CDR3 has 15 amino acids. Looked up from germline, CDR1 is MNHEY and CDR2 is SMNVEV (reference sequence). The CDR3 DNA reads TGTGCCAGCAGTCCTCCCGGACTAGCGGGAGAGACCCAGTACTTC. Translating gives CASSPPGLAGETQYF.

The chain combines TRBV6-4 with TRBJ2-3; 14 nucleotides align to TRBD2. This CDR3 is 18 amino acids long. Per the germline V gene, CDR1 is MRHNA and CDR2 is SNTAGT. V dropped 2 bases and J dropped 5; count of bases not matched to a gene: 9. CDR3 residues: CASSDVEGTSGGVDTQYF. The CDR3 region has the DNA TGTGCCAGCAGTGACGTGGAAGGGACTAGCGGGGGAGTAGATACGCAGTATTTT.

By share, this clone ranks as large (0.1 to 1%). The gene calls are TRBV11-2 and TRBJ1-5, with 10 bases lining up with TRBD1. This CDR3 has 15 residues. Losses at the gene ends were 6 bases for V and 2 bases for J; bases not matched to a gene: 4. Germline CDR1 SGHAT, CDR2 FQNNGV. The CDR3 DNA sequence: TGTGCCAGCAGTTACGGGACAGGGGGCAATCAGCCCCAGCATTTT. It translates to CASSYGTGGNQPQHF.

This clone was seen only a few times. V is TRBV9 and J is TRBJ1-1; no clear D gene. The CDR3 covers 14 residues. Per the germline V gene, CDR1 is SGDLS and CDR2 is YYNGEE. The germline V and J ends were trimmed by 0 bases and 1 base, with 7 bases remaining between them. CDR3 sequence reads: CASSVEGGNTEAFF. DNA of the CDR3: TGTGCCAGCAGCGTAGAGGGAGGGAACACTGAAGCTTTCTTT. Using reference TRBV9 and TRBJ1-1 for the parts outside the CDR3, the full variable domain is DSGVTQTPKHLITATGQRVTLRCSPRSGDLSVYWYQQSLDQGLQFLIQYYNGEERAKGNILERFSAQQFPDLHSELNLSSLELGDSALYFCASSVEGGNTEAFFGQGTRLTVV.

J is TRBJ2-2 and V is TRBV27; D gene ambiguous. V dropped 7 bases and J dropped 0 bases, with 12 bases sitting between them. This CDR3 has 15 amino acids. CDR1 and CDR2 from the germline V gene are MNHEY and SMNVEV (reference sequence). CDR3 nucleotide sequence: TGTGCCAGCACGACCTACGGACCGAACACCGGGGAGCTGTTTTTT. It is translated as CASTTYGPNTGELFF.

The V and J genes are TRBV7-6 and TRBJ2-1; D ambiguous. The CDR3 spans 15 residues. V gave up 5 bases and J gave up 3 bases, with 14 bases separating them. Per germline, CDR1 SGHVS and CDR2 FNYEAQ. This CDR3 is CASSPRDNNYNEQFF. The CDR3 coding sequence is TGTGCCAGCAGCCCCCGAGACAATAACTACAATGAGCAGTTCTTC. Complete variable domain (other parts from reference TRBV7-6 and TRBJ2-1): GAGVSQSPRYKVTKRGQDVALRCDPISGHVSLYWYRQALGQGPEFLTYFNYEAQQDKSGLPNDRFSAERPEGSISTLTIQRTEQRDSAMYRCASSPRDNNYNEQFFGPGTRLTVL.

This chain connects TRBV30 to TRBJ2-1; 10 positions match TRBD1. CDR1 is GTSNPN and CDR2 is SVGIG in the germline V gene (reference sequence). The CDR3 sequence is 14 residues long. V lost 2 bases, J lost 4 bases, and 2 bases stayed unmatched. CDR3: CAWSWDRGYNEQFF. As DNA, the CDR3 is TGTGCCTGGAGTTGGGACAGGGGTTACAATGAGCAGTTCTTC.

This chain uses TRBV6-5 with TRBJ1-2, with TRBD1 identical over 8 bases. The CDR3 consists of 15 residues. V dropped 3 bases and J dropped 5; count of bases not matched to a gene: 8. The germline gives CDR1 MNHEY, CDR2 SVGAGI. The CDR3 DNA reads as TGTGCCAGCAGTTATAGCCAGGGGGCCTTTTATGGCTACACCTTC. It codes for CASSYSQGAFYGYTF.

Relative to its sample, this clone is hyperexpanded. The chain combines TRBV12-5 with TRBJ1-5; 8 bases fit TRBD1. CDR3 length: 15 residues. With V trimmed by 7 bases and J by 12 bases, 17 bases remained unmatched. Germline V CDR1 and CDR2: LGHNT, FRNRAP. The CDR3 coding sequence is TGTGCTAGTGCCTTCGGCGGGACAGGTTCACGGAGCCAGCATTTT. Its translation is CASAFGGTGSRSQHF. Full variable domain (outside the CDR3, taken from reference TRBV12-5 and TRBJ1-5): DARVTQTPRHKVTEMGQEVTMRCQPILGHNTVFWYRQTMMQGLELLAYFRNRAPLDDSGMPKDRFSAEMPDATLATLKIQPSEPRDSAVYFCASAFGGTGSRSQHFGDGTRLSIL.

This clone was recorded a few times. This chain joins TRBV5-3 and TRBJ2-7; D is perhaps TRBD2 (6 bases). Being an ORF, TRBV5-3 has a function that is uncertain. The CDR3 loop spans 14 amino acids. Between the trimmed V and J ends, which lost 0 bases and 2 bases, there was a span of 9 bases. The DNA of the CDR3 is TGTGCCAGAAGCTTGGGTCTAGCGACCTACGAGCAGTACTTC. It translates to CARSLGLATYEQYF.